The 6 T cell receptor beta chains reported below all come from one sample, sequenced in a study of neurological immune-mediated disorders. TCRdb itself ran the 5' RACE reads through MiXCR, one entry per CDR3 protein. The data hold over 70,000 distinct CDR3 sequences, with roughly 10% observed a single time. Stated time point: longitudinal time-point 1 (baseline). Material for sequencing was PBMCs. The receptors were gathered from a man younger than 45 in good health.

The chain joins TRBV28 to TRBJ2-7; D is ambiguous. V gave up 3 bases and J gave up 5 bases, with 11 bases separating them. The germline gives CDR1 MDHEN, CDR2 SYDVKM. The CDR3 is 13 amino acids. The CDR3 here is CASSFEVRDEQYF. The CDR3, as DNA: TGTGCCAGCAGTTTCGAGGTACGGGACGAGCAGTACTTC.

This clonotype has more than one count but fewer than ten. The gene calls are TRBV4-2 and TRBJ1-1; 7 bases are shared with TRBD1. This CDR3 is 20 amino acids long. Germline values: CDR1 LGHNA, CDR2 YNFKEQ. Unmatched junction bases numbered 17, after V lost 0 bases and J lost 1 base. CDR3 residues: CASSQDIWETQGVRNTEAFF. DNA of the CDR3: TGTGCCAGCAGCCAAGACATCTGGGAAACTCAGGGGGTCAGGAACACTGAAGCTTTCTTT.

CDR3 region: CASGTTIYEQYF. Written as DNA, the CDR3 is TGCGCCAGCGGGACTACTATCTACGAGCAGTACTTC. The chain couples TRBV5-1 to TRBJ2-7; TRBD2 agrees at 7 bases. J lost 3 bases, V lost 7 bases, and 4 bases had no gene match. Germline V gene sequence: CDR1 SGHRS, CDR2 YFSETQ. The CDR3 runs 12 residues. Full variable domain (missing parts from reference TRBV5-1 and TRBJ2-7): KAGVTQTPRYLIKTRGQQVTLSCSPISGHRSVSWYQQTPGQGLQFLFEYFSETQRNKGNFPGRFSGRQFSNSRSEMNVSTLELGDSALYLCASGTTIYEQYFGPGTRLTVT.

This clonotype was detected many times. This chain links TRBV24-1 with TRBJ2-5; D ambiguous. With 2 bases removed from V and 5 bases from J, the gap between germline ends came to 11 bases. CDR1 and CDR2 (germline): KGHDR, SFDVKD. The CDR3 has 14 amino acids. CDR3 residues: CATSDYREAETQYF. In DNA, the CDR3 is TGTGCCACCAGTGATTATAGGGAAGCGGAGACCCAGTACTTC.

This clonotype was observed many times. The chain joins TRBV15 to TRBJ2-1; D gene unclear. The CDR3 sequence is 12 residues long. The germline gives CDR1 LNHNV, CDR2 YYDKDF (reference sequence). Trimming removed 5 bases from V and 7 bases from J, with 9 bases in between. The CDR3 nucleotides are TGTGCCACCAGCGTCTGGGCAAATGAGCAGTTCTTC. Translated, it gives CATSVWANEQFF.

About this clonotype itself: A much larger clone lies one base from this, so it may be a read error. The V and J genes are TRBV19 and TRBJ2-7; D is possibly TRBD2 (5 bases). The V gene's germline CDR1 is LNHDA and CDR2 SQIVND (reference sequence). The CDR3 is 14 residues long. CDR3 protein: CVSSQHEGPGEQYF. In nucleotides, the CDR3 is TGTGTCAGTAGTCAACACGAGGGCCCGGGCGAGCAGTACTTC.